These 28 T cell receptor beta chains originate from one sample sequenced in a study of blood T cell repertoires in COVID-19. The repertoire was sequenced with immunoSEQ multiplex PCR; TCRdb's copy has only in-frame clones and lacks some. The table includes over 250,000 clones, roughly nine tenths detected once. The sequenced material came from PBMCs or T cells enriched from blood (not recorded which). The receptor source for this set is a woman aged 18-35 years who had recovered from COVID-19.

The CDR3 spells CASSQVEGVSYNEQFF. The CDR3 DNA is TGTGCCAGCAGCCAAGTGGAGGGAGTCTCCTACAATGAGCAGTTCTTC. The gene calls are TRBV4-2 and TRBJ2-1; D is possibly TRBD2 (6 bases). The CDR3 has 16 amino acids. Trimming took 1 base from V and 0 from J, leaving 10 bases between them. Germline V gives CDR1 LGHNA, CDR2 YNFKEQ.

J is TRBJ2-5 and V is TRBV4-1; the D gene is possibly TRBD1 (6 bases). Germline V lookup: CDR1 MGHRA, CDR2 YSYEKL. CDR3 length: 16 amino acids. The ends were cut back, 0 bases at V and 2 bases at J, with 13 bases in the middle. In nucleotides, the CDR3 is TGCGCCAGCAGCCAAGATAGACAGGAGGTACAAGAGACCCAGTACTTC. Amino acids: CASSQDRQEVQETQYF.

This chain links TRBV12-5 with TRBJ2-5; TRBD2 aligns across 10 bases. With 3 bases clipped from V and 3 bases from J, the junction kept 1 base outside the gene matches. From germline, CDR1 is LGHNT and CDR2 FRNRAP. This CDR3 comprises 14 residues. The chain's CDR3 is CASGFGLAEETQYF. CDR3 DNA: TGTGCTAGTGGTTTCGGACTAGCGGAAGAGACCCAGTACTTC.

This clone has just one count. The chain uses TRBV10-3 and TRBJ2-5, with 8 bases matching TRBD2. CDR1 is ENHRY, CDR2 SYGVKD, per germline. V gave up 3 bases and J gave up 5 bases; unmatched junction bases: 11. This CDR3 is built from 16 residues. For the CDR3, the DNA is TGTGCCATCAGTGAACCCGTTGGTAGCGGGGAGGAGACCCAGTACTTC. It is translated as CAISEPVGSGEETQYF.

CDR3 nucleotides: TGTGCCAGCAGCTCCCTCGCGGGGGATGAGCAGTTCTTC. This translates into CASSSLAGDEQFF. The gene calls are TRBV11-3 and TRBJ2-1, with TRBD2 matching 7 bases. V shed 4 bases and J 8 bases; nucleotides not matched to a gene: 5. The CDR3 is 13 residues long. The V gene's germline CDR1 is SGHNT and CDR2 YENEEA.

The rearrangement uses TRBV24-1 and TRBJ1-1; D not certain. The ends were cut back, 3 bases at V and 7 bases at J, with 5 bases in the middle. Germline V gives CDR1 KGHDR, CDR2 SFDVKD. There are 11 residues in the CDR3. This CDR3 is CATSDTFEAFF. The CDR3 DNA reads as TGTGCCACCAGTGATACATTTGAAGCTTTCTTT.

The chain joins TRBV14 to TRBJ2-7; TRBD2 matches 15 bases. V shed 0 bases and J 7 bases; nucleotides not matched to a gene: 1. The CDR3 runs to 15 residues. Per the germline V gene, CDR1 is SGHDN and CDR2 is FVKESK. The CDR3 protein is CASSQDGLAGGEQYF. DNA of the CDR3: TGTGCCAGCAGCCAAGATGGACTAGCGGGAGGGGAGCAGTACTTC.

The J gene is TRBJ1-3, the V gene TRBV27; possible D gene TRBD1, 6 bases. Germline-derived CDR1 and CDR2 are MNHEY and SMNVEV (reference sequence). The V and J ends lost 6 bases and 1 base respectively, with 16 bases between them. The CDR3 sequence is 16 residues long. The CDR3 region is CASSQQGVLSGNTIYF. Here the CDR3 DNA reads TGTGCCAGCAGCCAACAGGGAGTATTATCTGGAAACACCATATATTTT.

The V and J genes are TRBV24-1 and TRBJ2-3; 7 bases fit TRBD1. The J segment lost 4 bases and the V segment lost 4 bases, leaving 10 bases of the junction unmatched. This CDR3 has 16 residues. Germline loops: CDR1 KGHDR, CDR2 SFDVKD. The CDR3: CATSEARQGVSDTQYF. The CDR3 region has the DNA TGTGCCACCAGTGAGGCAAGACAGGGTGTGTCAGATACGCAGTATTTT.

The rearrangement links TRBV18 to TRBJ2-7; 10 positions agree with TRBD1. V trimming: 3 bases; J trimming: 4 bases; junction bases outside the gene matches: 6. Germline values: CDR1 KGHSH, CDR2 LQKENI. This CDR3 is built from 15 residues. The CDR3 nucleotides read TGTGCCAGCTCACCTGAGACAGGGGGCGAGTACGAGCAGTACTTC. Residues: CASSPETGGEYEQYF.

The V gene is TRBV5-6, the J gene TRBJ1-1; D possibly corresponds to TRBD1 (6 bases). The CDR3 runs 14 residues. Germline CDR1 is SGHDT and CDR2 is YYEEEE. Trimming took off 4 bases at V and 7 bases at J, with 17 bases between the two ends. The CDR3 sequence: CASSGGTGKGEAFF. The CDR3 DNA is TGTGCCAGCAGCGGTGGAACAGGGAAGGGTGAAGCTTTCTTT.

The chain has TRBV3-1 (or the pseudogene TRBV3-2) and TRBJ2-3; D gene unclear. V shed 2 bases and J shed 2 bases, with 14 bases lying between them. Germline CDR1 is LGHDT and CDR2 is YNNKEL (reference sequence). The CDR3 has 16 residues. The CDR3 nucleotides read TGTGCCAGCAGCCAATTAACCTCCGCGCTCACAGATACGCAGTATTTT. It codes for CASSQLTSALTDTQYF.

The V gene is TRBV28, the J gene TRBJ2-3; 13 bases are a match to TRBD2. Trimming removed 2 bases from V and 5 bases from J; junction bases left unmatched: 7. This CDR3 has 17 amino acids. The germline V gene has CDR1 MDHEN and CDR2 SYDVKM. The CDR3 protein is CASSLPAGLAGRDTQYF. In DNA form, the CDR3 reads TGTGCCAGCAGTTTACCCGCGGGACTAGCGGGAAGAGATACGCAGTATTTT. The complete variable domain, with remaining parts taken from reference TRBV28 and TRBJ2-3, reads DVKVTQSSRYLVKRTGEKVFLECVQDMDHENMFWYRQDPGLGLRLIYFSYDVKMKEKGDIPEGYSVSREKKERFSLILESASTNQTSMYLCASSLPAGLAGRDTQYFGPGTRLTVL.

This chain uses TRBV6-5 with TRBJ1-5; 8 bases align to TRBD1. Trimming at V came to 2 bases and at J to 1 base, leaving 1 base not matched to a gene. The CDR3 loop spans 15 amino acids. Looked up from germline, CDR1 is MNHEY and CDR2 is SVGAGI. CDR3: CASSYRQGSNQPQHF. CDR3 in DNA: TGTGCCAGCAGTTACAGACAGGGGAGCAATCAGCCCCAGCATTTT.

The chain recombines TRBV3-1 (or the pseudogene TRBV3-2) with TRBJ1-3; D not resolved. Trimming cost V 1 base and J 0 bases, with 7 bases left between them. The length of the CDR3 is 15 residues. CDR1 and CDR2 (germline): LGHDT, YNNKEL (reference sequence). The CDR3 sequence is CASSQATVSGNTIYF. DNA of the CDR3: TGTGCCAGCAGCCAAGCTACGGTCTCTGGAAACACCATATATTTT.

The V gene is TRBV2, the J gene TRBJ2-3; 7 positions match TRBD2. CDR3 length: 22 amino acids. The V and J ends lost 11 bases and 6 bases, in that order; junction bases with no gene match: 38. The germline CDR1 and CDR2 sequences are SNHLY and FYNNEI. The CDR3 region has the DNA TGTGCCCTGCTTCGCGACGTCCATTACGAAAAAGCTAGCGGACGCTCGGGGGATACGCAGTATTTT. Translated, it gives CALLRDVHYEKASGRSGDTQYF.

The chain links TRBV9 to TRBJ1-3, with D perhaps matching TRBD1 (5 bases). Trimming stripped 0 bases from V and 1 base from J, with 14 bases between. This CDR3 is built from 17 residues. Germline assignment: CDR1 SGDLS and CDR2 YYNGEE. In nucleotides, the CDR3 is TGTGCCAGCAGCGTAGCGGGGACTGAACCTTCTGGAAACACCATATATTTT. Protein: CASSVAGTEPSGNTIYF.

This chain links TRBV6-5 with TRBJ2-7; 9 bases agree with TRBD2. The germline CDR1 and CDR2 sequences are MNHEY and SVGAGI. With 6 bases clipped from V and 6 bases from J, the junction kept 6 bases outside the gene matches. The length of the CDR3 is 13 residues. The CDR3 loop is CASREVLAGEQYF. CDR3 nucleotide sequence: TGTGCCAGCAGGGAGGTACTAGCGGGCGAGCAGTACTTC.

The chain employs TRBV5-6 and TRBJ2-2; D might be TRBD1 (5 bases). Germline V gene data show CDR1 as SGHDT and CDR2 as YYEEEE. The CDR3 has 19 amino acids. V was shortened by 1 base and J by 2 bases, with 21 bases between the two germline ends. Here the CDR3 DNA reads TGTGCCAGCAGCTTGTTTGGCAGGGTTGGTAGCAGAAACACCGGGGAGCTGTTTTTT. This sequence encodes CASSLFGRVGSRNTGELFF.

V is TRBV19 and J is TRBJ2-7; D may be TRBD2 (6 bases). The CDR3 length is 14 residues. Trimming cost V 5 bases and J 4 bases, with 15 bases left between them. Germline CDR1 and CDR2: LNHDA and SQIVND (reference sequence). DNA for the CDR3: TGTGCCAGTAGTTTCGGAGGGACGATTTACGAGCAGTACTTC. Protein product: CASSFGGTIYEQYF.

The chain combines TRBV12-5 with TRBJ1-2; D gene ambiguous. Trimming cost V 3 bases and J 1 base, with 6 bases left between them. The CDR3 loop spans 13 amino acids. CDR1 is LGHNT and CDR2 is FRNRAP in the germline V gene. The CDR3 DNA reads TGTGCTAGTGGTTTCGGGAGTAACTATGGCTACACCTTC. Protein sequence: CASGFGSNYGYTF.

This clone was recorded once. This chain links TRBV5-1 with TRBJ2-1; TRBD2 aligns across 10 bases. Germline lookup yields CDR1 SGHRS and CDR2 YFSETQ. The junction had 6 bases not matched to a gene; V was cut back by 4 bases and J by 8 bases. This CDR3 contains 14 residues. The CDR3 nucleotides read TGCGCCAGCAGCCCGGGACTAGCGTCCGATGAGCAGTTCTTC. Amino acids: CASSPGLASDEQFF.

V and J are TRBV24-1 and TRBJ2-1; 13 nucleotides match TRBD2. CDR1 and CDR2 from the germline V gene are KGHDR and SFDVKD. V shed 4 bases, J shed 6 bases, and the junction held 8 bases outside the gene matches. The CDR3 spans 17 residues. The DNA for the CDR3 is TGTGCCACCAGTGACCGCGGGACTAGCGGGATACTCAATGAGCAGTTCTTC. Its protein is CATSDRGTSGILNEQFF.

The chain combines TRBV5-5 with TRBJ2-1, with 7 positions matching TRBD2. Germline CDR1 SGHKS, CDR2 YYEKEE (reference sequence). Trimming took 5 bases from V and 3 from J; bases not matched to a gene: 8. This CDR3 has 15 amino acids. The CDR3 loop reads CASRSPGEGYNEQFF. The CDR3 bases are TGTGCCAGCAGATCTCCGGGGGAGGGCTACAATGAGCAGTTCTTC.

This rearrangement joins TRBV9 to TRBJ2-3, with TRBD2 as a possible D gene (7 bases). Germline V gene sequence: CDR1 SGDLS, CDR2 YYNGEE. This CDR3 is 15 amino acids long. V lost 3 bases, J lost 6 bases, and 17 bases lay in between. The CDR3 protein is CASSASGGASDTQYF. The CDR3 bases are TGTGCCAGCAGCGCTTCTGGGGGGGCGTCGGATACGCAGTATTTT.

This clone was found once. The rearrangement links TRBV18 to TRBJ1-4; perhaps TRBD1 as D (6 bases). The CDR3 is 14 residues long. The germline CDR1 and CDR2 sequences are KGHSH and LQKENI. Deletions cut 2 bases from V and 4 bases from J, with 8 bases between. CDR3 protein: CASSPRQDNEKLFF. The CDR3 coding sequence is TGTGCCAGCTCACCAAGACAGGATAATGAAAAACTGTTTTTT. Supplemented by reference TRBV18 and TRBJ1-4, the full variable domain reads NAGVMQNPRHLVRRRGQEARLRCSPMKGHSHVYWYRQLPEEGLKFMVYLQKENIIDESGMPKERFSAEFPKEGPSILRIQQVVRGDSAAYFCASSPRQDNEKLFFGSGTQLSVL.

The gene calls are TRBV3-1 (or the pseudogene TRBV3-2) and TRBJ2-1; a possible D gene is TRBD1 (5 bases). CDR1 is LGHDT and CDR2 is YNNKEL in the germline V gene (reference sequence). CDR3 length: 16 residues. V lost 2 bases to trimming and J lost 7 bases, with 18 bases between them. In nucleotides, the CDR3 is TGTGCCAGCAGCCAACCCACAGGATCTCTGAGAAATGAGCAGTTCTTC. Translating it yields CASSQPTGSLRNEQFF.

The genes are TRBV19 and TRBJ1-6; D may be TRBD1 (6 bases). The CDR3 totals 15 residues. CDR1 and CDR2 (germline): LNHDA, SQIVND (reference sequence). V was cut by 2 bases and J by 5 bases, with 10 bases left in between. This CDR3 reads CASSIYRDHNSPLHF. The CDR3 nucleotides are TGTGCCAGTAGTATATACAGGGACCATAATTCACCCCTCCACTTT.